What follows are 21 T cell receptor beta chains derived from one specimen sequenced in a study of memory CD4+ T cells and cytomegalovirus serostatus. Single viable CD3+CD4+CD8-CD45RO+ cells were sorted as the memory CD4+ T cells. Libraries were prepared by immunoSEQ multiplex PCR; TCRdb keeps only in-frame clonotypes and omits some of them. The sample yields about 60,000 clones, around 85% seen once. Specimen: memory CD4+ T cells from blood. The receptors stem from an adult in good health and CMV-seronegative.

The chain employs TRBV6-5 and TRBJ1-3; D is unclear. The germline gives CDR1 MNHEY, CDR2 SVGAGI. CDR3 size: 14 residues. Trimming cost V 0 bases and J 8 bases, with 11 bases left between them. The CDR3 loop is CASSYSVLGDTIYF. Here the CDR3 DNA reads TGTGCCAGCAGTTACTCGGTTTTGGGTGACACCATATATTTT.

V gene TRBV28 combines with J gene TRBJ2-7; a possible D gene is TRBD1 (5 bases). This CDR3 contains 14 residues. CDR1 MDHEN and CDR2 SYDVKM come from the germline V gene. V dropped 10 bases and J dropped 0 bases, with 16 bases sitting between them. CDR3 coding DNA: TGTGCCACCGAGACAGTCCGAAGCTCCTACGAGCAGTACTTC. This sequence encodes CATETVRSSYEQYF.

This clone showed up just once. The CDR3 DNA reads as TGTGCCAGCAGGCCAGGGAGGGGGGCGTCCTACGAGACCCAGTACTTC. This codes for CASRPGRGASYETQYF. The chain links TRBV6-6 to TRBJ2-5, with a weak D call TRBD2 (7 bases). CDR1 is MNHNY and CDR2 is SVGAGI in the germline V gene (reference sequence). Trimming removed 6 bases at V and 5 bases at J, with 22 bases between. The CDR3 has 16 residues.

This clone occurred a few times. The gene calls are TRBV7-9 and TRBJ1-4; 8 bases are shared with TRBD1. The CDR3 consists of 15 residues. Germline CDR1 SEHNR, CDR2 FQNEAQ (reference sequence). V was pared by 5 bases and J by 4 bases, with 6 bases of the junction left unmatched. The CDR3 bases are TGTGCCAGCAGCCTACAGACAGGGGATAATGAAAAACTGTTTTTT. Translation: CASSLQTGDNEKLFF.

The chain has TRBV7-9 and TRBJ1-3; D call uncertain. CDR1 is SEHNR, CDR2 FQNEAQ, per germline (reference sequence). The CDR3 sequence is 14 residues long. The V and J ends lost 5 bases and 0 bases respectively, with 8 bases between them. The CDR3 is CASSQSISGNTIYF. CDR3 nucleotides: TGTGCCAGCAGCCAGTCGATCTCTGGAAACACCATATATTTT. Together with reference TRBV7-9 and TRBJ1-3, the CDR3 gives the full variable domain: DTGVSQNPRHKITKRGQNVTFRCDPISEHNRLYWYRQTLGQGPEFLTYFQNEAQLEKSRLLSDRFSAERPKGSFSTLEIQRTEQGDSAMYLCASSQSISGNTIYFGEGSWLTVV.

The V and J genes are TRBV27 and TRBJ1-6, with 7 positions matching TRBD1. This CDR3 comprises 13 residues. V was pared by 7 bases and J by 5 bases, with 2 bases of the junction left unmatched. CDR1 and CDR2 from the germline V gene are MNHEY and SMNVEV (reference sequence). CDR3 sequence (DNA): TGTGCCAGCAAGGGGACAGATAATTCACCCCTCCACTTT. Translating gives CASKGTDNSPLHF.

This rearrangement joins TRBV6-1 to TRBJ1-2; D remains unclear. Germline lookup yields CDR1 MNHNS and CDR2 SASEGT. V was cut by 5 bases and J by 4 bases, with 14 bases left in between. This CDR3 has 14 amino acids. The CDR3 spells CASSQAPRGYGYTF. The CDR3 DNA reads TGTGCCAGCAGTCAGGCCCCACGAGGCTATGGCTACACCTTC.

The chain links TRBV19 to TRBJ1-5; a weak D match, TRBD1 (6 bases). Between the trimmed V and J ends, which lost 3 bases and 5 bases, there was a span of 14 bases. CDR1 and CDR2 from the germline V gene are LNHDA and SQIVND (reference sequence). The CDR3 length is 15 residues. The CDR3 spells CASSITGQRYQPQHF. The CDR3 DNA follows: TGTGCCAGTAGTATTACGGGACAACGTTATCAGCCCCAGCATTTT. The full variable domain, its missing parts supplied by reference TRBV19 and TRBJ1-5, is DGGITQSPKYLFRKEGQNVTLSCEQNLNHDAMYWYRQDPGQGLRLIYYSQIVNDFQKGDIAEGYSVSREKKESFPLTVTSAQKNPTAFYLCASSITGQRYQPQHFGDGTRLSIL.

The rearrangement joins TRBV7-8 to TRBJ1-5, with D unresolved. V lost 1 base and J lost 4, with 11 bases in between. Germline CDR1 is SGHVS and CDR2 is FQNEAQ. The CDR3 sequence is 15 residues long. Here the CDR3 DNA reads TGTGCCAGCAGCTTAGGAACCATAGGGAATCAGCCCCAGCATTTT. It specifies CASSLGTIGNQPQHF.

The V call is TRBV5-6, the J call TRBJ1-1, with no clear D. V lost 4 bases and J 1 base, leaving 17 bases between the germline ends. Germline V gives CDR1 SGHDT, CDR2 YYEEEE. The CDR3 consists of 16 residues. CDR3 residues: CASSLEGVLTNTEAFF. The CDR3, as DNA: TGTGCCAGCAGCCTCGAGGGAGTACTTACGAACACTGAAGCTTTCTTT.

This sequence joins TRBV6-6 and TRBJ2-7; 9 nucleotides match TRBD2. The CDR3 extends over 12 amino acids. Germline assignment: CDR1 MNHNY and CDR2 SVGAGI (reference sequence). The CDR3 sequence is CAGASGAGEQYF. The DNA of the CDR3 is TGTGCAGGGGCTAGCGGGGCTGGGGAGCAGTACTTC.

This chain links TRBV15 with TRBJ1-1, with TRBD1 as a possible D gene (5 bases). Between the trimmed V and J ends, which lost 0 bases and 4 bases, there was a span of 18 bases. The CDR3 is 17 amino acids. Germline V gene data show CDR1 as LNHNV and CDR2 as YYDKDF (reference sequence). The CDR3 nucleotides read TGTGCCACCAGCAGAGATCTCAGCCAGGGAGGAGCCACTGAAGCTTTCTTT. Translation: CATSRDLSQGGATEAFF.

This chain joins TRBV19 and TRBJ1-1; D possibly corresponds to TRBD1 (5 bases). The length of the CDR3 is 14 residues. Deletions cut 7 bases from V and 0 bases from J, with 12 bases between. The germline V gene encodes CDR1 LNHDA and CDR2 SQIVND (reference sequence). In DNA form, the CDR3 reads TGTGCCAGTAAGAAGGGACTATTGAACACTGAAGCTTTCTTT. Protein: CASKKGLLNTEAFF. Full variable domain (remainder filled in from reference TRBV19 and TRBJ1-1): DGGITQSPKYLFRKEGQNVTLSCEQNLNHDAMYWYRQDPGQGLRLIYYSQIVNDFQKGDIAEGYSVSREKKESFPLTVTSAQKNPTAFYLCASKKGLLNTEAFFGQGTRLTVV.

The genes are TRBV6-5 and TRBJ1-5; TRBD1 is a possible D gene (6 bases). This CDR3 is built from 14 residues. Deletions cut 6 bases from V and 5 bases from J, with 14 bases between. The germline CDR1 and CDR2 sequences are MNHEY and SVGAGI. The CDR3 nucleotides are TGTGCCAGCAGCGGCGACAGGCGGGATCAGCCCCAGCATTTT. It codes for CASSGDRRDQPQHF.

The V and J genes are TRBV6-5 and TRBJ2-6, with D uncertain. V lost 5 bases and J lost 0, with 8 bases in between. Germline-derived CDR1 and CDR2 are MNHEY and SVGAGI. The CDR3 has 15 amino acids. CDR3 in amino acids: CASSPSPSGANVLTF. The DNA of the CDR3 is TGTGCCAGCAGTCCCTCCCCCTCTGGGGCCAACGTCCTGACTTTC.

On this clone: Given a much more abundant clone one base away, this may be a read error. The same CDR3 can be traced to other DNA sequences in this sample. The CDR3 DNA follows: TGCGCCAGCAGCTGGGACAGGGGAACCTACGAGCAGTACTTC. Its protein is CASSWDRGTYEQYF. The chain joins TRBV5-1 to TRBJ2-7; 10 bases align to TRBD1. The CDR3 spans 14 residues. J gave up 2 bases and V 3 bases, and 2 bases lay outside the gene matches. Germline V CDR1 and CDR2: SGHRS, YFSETQ.

The J gene is TRBJ2-5, the V gene TRBV28; no definite D call. This CDR3 contains 15 residues. V was cut by 3 bases and J by 2 bases, with 13 bases left in between. CDR1 MDHEN and CDR2 SYDVKM come from the germline V gene. CDR3 loop: CASSFSNWRQETQYF. The CDR3 DNA reads TGTGCCAGCAGTTTCTCTAACTGGCGTCAAGAGACCCAGTACTTC. Combining the CDR3 with reference TRBV28 and TRBJ2-5 gives the whole variable domain DVKVTQSSRYLVKRTGEKVFLECVQDMDHENMFWYRQDPGLGLRLIYFSYDVKMKEKGDIPEGYSVSREKKERFSLILESASTNQTSMYLCASSFSNWRQETQYFGPGTRLLVL.

The chain combines TRBV7-9 with TRBJ1-1; D gene unclear. The germline gives CDR1 SEHNR, CDR2 FQNEAQ (reference sequence). V gave up 7 bases and J gave up 9 bases, with 18 bases separating them. This CDR3 is 13 amino acids long. The CDR3 region has the DNA TGTGCCAGCACCCCACAAGCGGAGGAGAAAGCTTTCTTT. It encodes CASTPQAEEKAFF.

This rearrangement joins TRBV19 to TRBJ2-7, with D perhaps TRBD1 or TRBD2 (7 bases each). CDR3 size: 12 residues. V was trimmed by 10 bases and J by 6 bases, leaving 16 bases between them. Germline values: CDR1 LNHDA, CDR2 SQIVND (reference sequence). The CDR3 DNA reads TGTGCCACCAAGGGAGGGGGCGGCGAGCAGTACTTC. Amino acids: CATKGGGGEQYF.

The chain combines TRBV5-8 with TRBJ1-1; 7 bases are a match to TRBD1. The CDR3 sequence is 16 residues long. Germline loops: CDR1 SGHTS, CDR2 YDEGEE. J gave up 3 bases and V 2 bases, and 10 bases lay outside the gene matches. The CDR3 DNA reads as TGTGCCAGCAGCTTACTCGGGACAGCGACCTACACTGAAGCTTTCTTT. Its translation is CASSLLGTATYTEAFF.

The chain is built from TRBV7-9 and TRBJ2-2; 13 nucleotides agree with TRBD2. There are 13 residues in the CDR3. Per germline, CDR1 SEHNR and CDR2 FQNEAQ (reference sequence). The J segment lost 8 bases and the V segment lost 9 bases, leaving 3 bases of the junction unmatched. The CDR3 protein is CASGLAGVGELFF. Written as DNA, the CDR3 is TGTGCCAGTGGACTAGCGGGAGTTGGGGAGCTGTTTTTT.